The entry below gives a single T cell receptor beta chain sequence along with its context. The target antigen is unknown. This sample is part of a study of cytomegalovirus exposure and HLA in healthy donors. Study at large: There were 100 million to 130 million unique TCR beta sequences, drawn from approximately 180 million T cells, in an earlier analysis. General study points: After further analysis at a later stage, 15,000 to 20,000 TCR beta sequences were associated with HLA alleles at 0.05 false discovery rate.

60 Vbeta and 13 Jbeta primers were used in PCR. TCRdb's copy holds only in-frame clones and misses some; the assay was immunoSEQ multiplex PCR. Found here are over 150,000 clones, approximately 76% of them singletons; the top ten hold over 1.3%. This CDR3 is 15 amino acids long. Germline V gene data show CDR1 as MDHEN and CDR2 as SYDVKM. V gave up 6 bases and J gave up 4 bases; unmatched junction bases: 10. Healthy donors of bone marrow made up the group. Sequenced sample: PBMCs. The chain links TRBV28 to TRBJ2-5; 8 bases are a match to TRBD1. This clonotype was sampled from a man aged 55 to 70 in good health and CMV-seronegative. The CDR3 loop reads CASRPSTGVRETQYF. DNA for the CDR3: TGTGCCAGCAGGCCCTCGACAGGGGTGCGAGAGACCCAGTACTTC.